A selection of T cell receptor beta chains follows, all from one sample in a study of shared clonotypes between healthy human individuals. Profiling relied on immunoSEQ multiplex PCR, and the TCRdb table lists in-frame clones only, not all of them. The table lists approximately 470,000 clones, more than 65% of them singletons. Material: PBMCs. Receptors originate from a woman in her thirties or forties in good health. Some clones in this sample may be carry-over from other donors' samples. Both conserved end residues are part of each CDR3. The D gene is left open where the match is weak. Some rows mark clone size as missing; the rest say once, few, many or name a class of expanded clone.

length	V	size	J	D	DNA	CDR3
12	TRBV19	NA	TRBJ2-7	NA	TGTGCCAGTAGTATGAGGTCCTACGAGCAGTACTTC	CASSMRSYEQYF
19	TRBV4-1	NA	TRBJ1-1	TRBD1	TGCGCCAGCAGCCCAACCTTTACCTACCGACAGGGCACTTACACTGAAGCTTTCTTT	CASSPTFTYRQGTYTEAFF
16	TRBV7-2	NA	TRBJ2-2	TRBD2	TGTGCCAGCAGCCTGACTAGCGGGGCGAACACCGGGGAGCTGTTTTTT	CASSLTSGANTGELFF
15	TRBV6-5	NA	TRBJ1-4	NA	TGTGCCAGCAGAGCCGACTGGAGAGATAATGAAAAACTGTTTTTT	CASRADWRDNEKLFF
14	TRBV27	NA	TRBJ2-1	NA	TGTGCCAGCAGTTTATCGGGACTCTACAATGAGCAGTTCTTC	CASSLSGLYNEQFF
14	TRBV28	NA	TRBJ2-3	NA	TGTGCCAGCAGAGGCGGGACTAGCACAGATACGCAGTATTTT	CASRGGTSTDTQYF
14	TRBV5-3	NA	TRBJ2-1	TRBD2	TGTGCCAGAAGCCCCGGGACTAACAACAATGAGCAGTTCTTC	CARSPGTNNNEQFF
14	TRBV5-6	NA	TRBJ1-4	TRBD1	TGTGCCAGCAGCTGGGGACAGGATAATGAAAAACTGTTTTTT	CASSWGQDNEKLFF
16	TRBV18	NA	TRBJ2-2	TRBD2	TGTGCCAGCTCACAAACTAGCGGGAGGCACACCGGGGAGCTGTTTTTT	CASSQTSGRHTGELFF
17	TRBV4-2	NA	TRBJ2-7	NA	TGTGCCAGCAGCCAAGAGCCGACAGGCCCCTTCTCCTACGAGCAGTACTTC	CASSQEPTGPFSYEQYF
15	TRBV27	NA	TRBJ1-2	TRBD1	TGTGCCAGCAGTAGCCCCCGAGGGGGCTATTATGGCTACACCTTC	CASSSPRGGYYGYTF
14	TRBV2	NA	TRBJ2-2	NA	TGTGCCAGCAAGACAGCTCTTCTCGCCGGGGAGCTGTTTTTT	CASKTALLAGELFF
15	TRBV5-6	NA	TRBJ2-7	NA	TGTGCCAGCAGCTTGGTCCCTAATCCAGCCTACGAGCAGTACTTC	CASSLVPNPAYEQYF
15	TRBV9	once	TRBJ2-1	NA	TGTGCCAGCAGCGAGAGGGGGGTACCCTACAATGAGCAGTTCTTC	CASSERGVPYNEQFF
17	TRBV18	once	TRBJ1-5	TRBD1	TGTGCCAGCTCGCTGGACAGGGTTTCCCCATTCAATCAGCCCCAGCATTTT	CASSLDRVSPFNQPQHF
13	TRBV5-4	NA	TRBJ2-1	NA	TGTGCCAGCAGCTTGTCGCGGGACAATGAGCAGTTCTTC	CASSLSRDNEQFF
15	TRBV30	NA	TRBJ2-7	NA	TGTGCCTGGAGTGTGTTGGCGCGGGACTCCTACGAGCAGTACTTC	CAWSVLARDSYEQYF